What follows are 26 T cell receptor beta chains derived from one specimen sequenced in a study of blood T cells in healthy people across ages. A J-beta primer mix and a sample-barcoded 5' primer were used in a second PCR of roughly 6 to 12 cycles. TCRdb called the 5' RACE reads again in MiXCR, with one record for every CDR3 protein. The top ten hold about 21% of the sample, which has around 2 million distinct CDR3 sequences, around 42% seen once. The specimen sequenced was blood. The origin of the receptors is a human donor in good health.

V is TRBV14 and J is TRBJ2-5; weak D call: TRBD2 (6 bases). The CDR3 sequence is 16 residues long. V shed 2 bases and J shed 4 bases, with 17 bases lying between them. Germline V lookup: CDR1 SGHDN, CDR2 FVKESK. This chain's CDR3 is CASSQRGLIRGETQYF. DNA for the CDR3: TGTGCCAGCAGCCAAAGAGGACTAATCCGAGGAGAGACCCAGTACTTC.

The rearrangement uses TRBV20-1 and TRBJ2-7, with D perhaps matching TRBD1 (5 bases). The CDR3 sequence is 16 residues long. Trimming took 0 bases from V and 1 from J, leaving 16 bases between them. CDR1 and CDR2 from the germline V gene are DFQATT and SNEGSKA (reference sequence). The DNA for the CDR3 is TGCAGTGCTAGAGATTCTCGGCAGGGCCCTTCCTACGAGCAGTACTTC. Its protein is CSARDSRQGPSYEQYF.

This chain joins TRBV7-2 and TRBJ1-2; TRBD1 aligns across 7 bases. This CDR3 spans 16 amino acids. Germline V CDR1 and CDR2: SGHTA, FQGNSA. V shed 5 bases and J 1 base; nucleotides not matched to a gene: 10. CDR3 DNA sequence: TGTGCCAGCAGCAAAACCGGGGACAGATATAACTATGGCTACACCTTC. Protein sequence: CASSKTGDRYNYGYTF. Full variable domain (missing parts from reference TRBV7-2 and TRBJ1-2): GAGVSQSPSNKVTEKGKDVELRCDPISGHTALYWYRQSLGQGLEFLIYFQGNSAPDKSGLPSDRFSAERTGGSVSTLTIQRTQQEDSAVYLCASSKTGDRYNYGYTFGSGTRLTVV.

The chain combines TRBV12-3 or TRBV12-4 with TRBJ2-7; 7 bases map to TRBD2. The CDR3 spans 16 residues. Unmatched junction bases numbered 11, after V lost 6 bases and J lost 0 bases. The CDR3 reads CASSHDTSDSSYEQYF. CDR3 coding DNA: TGTGCCAGCAGCCATGATACTAGCGACAGCTCCTACGAGCAGTACTTC.

This chain links TRBV6-5 with TRBJ2-4; tentatively, D is TRBD2 (5 bases). The DNA end is more similar to TRBJ2-7, so the J call may be wrong. Germline V gene lookup returns CDR1 MNHEY and CDR2 SVGAGI. This CDR3 is built from 14 residues. CDR3 region: CASSLGLSRGEQYF. CDR3 nucleotides: TGTGCCAGCAGTCTCGGACTCTCTCGGGGCGAGCAGTACTTC.

Regarding this clonotype: This may come from a read error, since a much larger clone is one base off. The chain employs TRBV7-9 and TRBJ2-7; D uncertain. Germline V gene sequence: CDR1 SEHNR, CDR2 FQNEAQ (reference sequence). This CDR3 has 8 amino acids. V was shortened by 7 bases and J by 7 bases, with 2 bases between the two germline ends. In nucleotides, the CDR3 is TGTGCCAGCAATGAGCAGTACTTC. Translating gives CASNEQYF.

In regard to this clonotype: The junction does not match germline at one end; this may be a read error. V gene TRBV4-3 combines with J gene TRBJ2-6; D is possibly TRBD2 (6 bases). In germline, CDR1 is LGHNA, CDR2 YSLEER. The CDR3 runs 16 residues. The CDR3 DNA follows: TGCGCCAGCAGCCAAGACGGGGACTCTGGGGCCAACGTCCAGACTTTC. It specifies CASSQDGDSGANVQTF.

The table lists this clonotype with a few counts. The chain employs TRBV11-2 and TRBJ1-1, with 7 bases that match TRBD1. V shed 4 bases, J shed 10 bases, and the junction held 9 bases outside the gene matches. Germline-derived CDR1 and CDR2 are SGHAT and FQNNGV. CDR3 length: 13 residues. CDR3: CASSWNQGVVAFF. In nucleotides, the CDR3 is TGTGCCAGCAGCTGGAACCAGGGGGTGGTAGCTTTCTTT. Looking up the rest from reference TRBV11-2 and TRBJ1-1 gives the full variable domain: EAGVAQSPRYKIIEKRQSVAFWCNPISGHATLYWYQQILGQGPKLLIQFQNNGVVDDSQLPKDRFSAERLKGVDSTLKIQPAKLEDSAVYLCASSWNQGVVAFFGQGTRLTVV.

This clonotype was observed a handful of times. V is TRBV5-1 and J is TRBJ2-3; 11 nucleotides match TRBD2. Germline CDR1 and CDR2: SGHRS and YFSETQ. This CDR3 comprises 18 residues. The J segment lost 2 bases and the V segment lost 0 bases, leaving 8 bases of the junction unmatched. The CDR3 spells CASSLELAGAPPTDTQYF. CDR3 nucleotides: TGCGCCAGCAGCTTGGAACTAGCGGGGGCGCCCCCCACAGATACGCAGTATTTT.

The rearrangement uses TRBV20-1 and TRBJ2-5, with 8 bases that match TRBD1. Looked up from germline, CDR1 is DFQATT and CDR2 is SNEGSKA (reference sequence). The length of the CDR3 is 15 residues. Trimming removed 4 bases from V and 13 bases from J; junction bases left unmatched: 20. The CDR3 nucleotides read TGCAGTGCTAACAACAGGGGGTGGATAACCTACGAGCGGTACTTC. As protein: CSANNRGWITYERYF.

V is TRBV27 and J is TRBJ1-2; 12 nucleotides agree with TRBD1. The CDR3 is made up of 17 amino acids. The ends lost 5 bases at V and 2 bases at J; junction bases unmatched: 9. CDR1 is MNHEY, CDR2 SMNVEV, per germline (reference sequence). CDR3 nucleotides: TGTGCCAGCAGTCCATCAGGGGGGACAGGGGGCAACTATGGCTACACCTTC. Translated, it gives CASSPSGGTGGNYGYTF.

This chain links TRBV12-3 or TRBV12-4 with TRBJ1-5, with TRBD1 as a possible D gene (6 bases). Trimming took 1 base from V and 5 from J, leaving 18 bases between them. This CDR3 has 17 residues. The CDR3 region has the DNA TGTGCCAGCAGTTTAGTGGGGAGGGCAGGGGTTCATCAGCCCCAGCATTTT. Protein: CASSLVGRAGVHQPQHF.

The chain links TRBV6-6 to TRBJ1-1; the D is unclear. V shed 6 bases and J shed 7 bases, with 21 bases lying between them. This CDR3 has 15 amino acids. The germline CDR1 and CDR2 sequences are MNHNY and SVGAGI (reference sequence). CDR3 sequence (DNA): TGTGCCAGCAGCGAACCTTCAGCGGGAGAGGTTGAAGCTTTCTTT. Amino acids: CASSEPSAGEVEAFF.

In this sample, this clonotype turned up a few times. The chain combines TRBV7-8 with TRBJ2-7; TRBD2 matches at 10 bases. CDR1 and CDR2 (germline): SGHVS, FQNEAQ. The CDR3 consists of 17 residues. V lost 1 base, J lost 0 bases, and 6 bases stayed unmatched. This chain's CDR3 is CASSLGISGGNSYEQYF. CDR3 coding DNA: TGTGCCAGCAGCTTAGGTATTAGCGGGGGGAACTCCTACGAGCAGTACTTC.

V and J are TRBV4-2 and TRBJ1-2; tentatively, D is TRBD1 (6 bases). Germline CDR1 is LGHNA and CDR2 is YNFKEQ. Trimming took 8 bases from V and 7 from J, leaving 23 bases between them. The CDR3 has 15 amino acids. CDR3 loop: CASGGTLTLRGGYTF. The CDR3 region has the DNA TGTGCCAGCGGAGGGACACTTACCCTTCGGGGTGGCTACACCTTC.

A few counts support this clonotype. V gene TRBV7-6 combines with J gene TRBJ2-1; D is unresolved. Trimming removed 5 bases at V and 6 bases at J, with 20 bases between. Germline-derived CDR1 and CDR2 are SGHVS and FNYEAQ. CDR3 size: 16 residues. CDR3 sequence: CASSEGSPAYGNEQFF. The CDR3 nucleotides read TGTGCCAGCAGCGAAGGCAGCCCCGCTTACGGCAATGAGCAGTTCTTC.

Only a few counts were recorded for this clonotype. The V call is TRBV5-1, the J call TRBJ2-1, with D tentatively TRBD1 or TRBD2 (5 bases each). Germline-derived CDR1 and CDR2 are SGHRS and YFSETQ. Trimming took off 4 bases at V and 3 bases at J, with 14 bases between the two ends. The CDR3 extends over 15 amino acids. The CDR3 region has the DNA TGCGCCAGCAGCCCGGCCGGGACGAACTACAATGAGCAGTTCTTC. Its translation is CASSPAGTNYNEQFF.

The chain joins TRBV7-3 to TRBJ1-4; D remains ambiguous. Germline CDR1 reads SGHTA; CDR2 reads FQGTGA. V lost 7 bases and J 8 bases, leaving 14 bases between the germline ends. The CDR3 is made up of 13 amino acids. CDR3 DNA sequence: TGTGCCAGCAAACCGTACCGCCGCGAAAAACTGTTTTTT. Translation gives CASKPYRREKLFF.

This clonotype appeared a single time. V usage is TRBV12-3 or TRBV12-4 and J usage is TRBJ1-1, with D hard to call. The CDR3 runs to 14 residues. Trimming removed 7 bases at V and 0 bases at J, with 12 bases between. The CDR3 here is CASTEGGVNTEAFF. The CDR3 DNA is TGTGCCAGCACCGAAGGTGGGGTGAACACTGAAGCTTTCTTT.

The V gene is TRBV7-2, the J gene TRBJ1-1; D gene ambiguous. Germline-derived CDR1 and CDR2 are SGHTA and FQGNSA. This CDR3 contains 14 residues. The V gene lost 2 bases and the J gene lost 1 base, with 8 bases spanning the gap. CDR3 coding DNA: TGTGCCAGCAGCTTATATTTTAAGAACACTGAAGCTTTCTTT. Amino acid sequence: CASSLYFKNTEAFF.

The rearrangement joins TRBV6-5 to TRBJ2-1, with D possibly being TRBD1 or TRBD2 (5 bases each). Looked up from germline, CDR1 is MNHEY and CDR2 is SVGAGI. CDR3 length: 15 amino acids. Between the trimmed V and J ends, which lost 6 bases and 6 bases, there was a span of 18 bases. The CDR3 is CASSRGSYDSNEQFF. Here the CDR3 DNA reads TGTGCCAGCAGCCGAGGGAGCTATGACAGCAATGAGCAGTTCTTC.

J is TRBJ2-1 and V is TRBV19; D gene ambiguous. The DNA matches TRBJ2-7 better at its end, which makes the J call doubtful. The CDR3 consists of 12 residues. From germline, CDR1 is LNHDA and CDR2 SQIVND (reference sequence). CDR3 protein: CASSMAGYEQYF. CDR3 DNA: TGTGCCAGTAGTATGGCCGGCTACGAGCAGTACTTC.

This clonotype was detected only a few times. This chain links TRBV7-9 with TRBJ2-7; 11 bases map to TRBD2. This CDR3 has 16 amino acids. Looked up from germline, CDR1 is SEHNR and CDR2 is FQNEAQ (reference sequence). V was clipped by 4 bases and J by 4 bases; unmatched bases: 9. The CDR3 sequence is CASSSPRASGGYEQYF. DNA of the CDR3: TGTGCCAGCAGCTCCCCTCGGGCTAGCGGGGGGTACGAGCAGTACTTC.

The table lists this clonotype with a few counts. The CDR3: CSAPRNRDDEQFF. CDR3 DNA: TGCAGTGCTCCGAGGAACAGGGACGATGAGCAGTTCTTC. The J gene is TRBJ2-1, the V gene TRBV20-1, with D possibly being TRBD1 (6 bases). CDR3 length: 13 residues. CDR1 is DFQATT, CDR2 SNEGSKA, per germline (reference sequence). The V and J ends lost 5 bases and 8 bases respectively, with 16 bases between them.

CDR3: CSVVTGTNEQYF. The CDR3 DNA sequence: TGCAGCGTTGTGACAGGGACGAATGAGCAGTACTTC. This chain joins TRBV29-1 and TRBJ2-5; 7 positions match TRBD1. Trimming took 4 bases from V and 11 from J; bases not matched to a gene: 10. Germline V gene lookup returns CDR1 SQVTM and CDR2 ANQGSEA. There are 12 residues in the CDR3.

This clonotype was detected only a few times. This chain links TRBV30 with TRBJ2-3, with 15 bases identical to TRBD2. V shed 2 bases, J shed 4 bases, and the junction held 7 bases outside the gene matches. In germline, CDR1 is GTSNPN, CDR2 SVGIG (reference sequence). The CDR3 has 17 residues. The CDR3 here is CAWSPKRTSGGADTQYF. As DNA, the CDR3 is TGTGCCTGGAGTCCGAAAAGGACTAGCGGGGGGGCAGATACGCAGTATTTT.